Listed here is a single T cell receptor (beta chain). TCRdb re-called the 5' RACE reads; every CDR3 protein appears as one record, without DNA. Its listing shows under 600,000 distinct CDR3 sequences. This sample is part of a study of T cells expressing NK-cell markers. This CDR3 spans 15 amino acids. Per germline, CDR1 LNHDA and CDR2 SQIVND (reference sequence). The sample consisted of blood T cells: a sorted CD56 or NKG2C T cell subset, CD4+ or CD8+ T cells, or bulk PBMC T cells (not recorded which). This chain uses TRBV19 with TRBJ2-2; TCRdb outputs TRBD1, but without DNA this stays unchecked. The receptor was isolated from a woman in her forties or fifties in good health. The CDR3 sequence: CASRPGDSSTGELFF.